This record concerns one T cell receptor beta chain sequence. The entry originates in a study of CD8 T cells in Susac syndrome. It was with random hexamers that roughly 0.45 to 1 ug RNA was reverse transcribed. TCRdb itself ran the immunoSEQ multiplex PCR reads through MiXCR, one entry per CDR3 protein. The sample yields 50,000 or so distinct CDR3 sequences, 93% seen once. The germline V and J ends were trimmed by 4 bases and 9 bases, with 19 bases remaining between them. This CDR3 is built from 16 residues. In germline, CDR1 is MGHRA, CDR2 YSYEKL. The chain carries TRBV4-1 and TRBJ1-6; D not certain. This receptor was obtained from a human donor with multiple sclerosis. Sample: CD8+ T cells from PBMCs. CDR3 nucleotides: TGCGCCAGCAGCCGCCTTACCGGGGATAGAGGTTCACCCCTCCACTTT. Translation: CASSRLTGDRGSPLHF.